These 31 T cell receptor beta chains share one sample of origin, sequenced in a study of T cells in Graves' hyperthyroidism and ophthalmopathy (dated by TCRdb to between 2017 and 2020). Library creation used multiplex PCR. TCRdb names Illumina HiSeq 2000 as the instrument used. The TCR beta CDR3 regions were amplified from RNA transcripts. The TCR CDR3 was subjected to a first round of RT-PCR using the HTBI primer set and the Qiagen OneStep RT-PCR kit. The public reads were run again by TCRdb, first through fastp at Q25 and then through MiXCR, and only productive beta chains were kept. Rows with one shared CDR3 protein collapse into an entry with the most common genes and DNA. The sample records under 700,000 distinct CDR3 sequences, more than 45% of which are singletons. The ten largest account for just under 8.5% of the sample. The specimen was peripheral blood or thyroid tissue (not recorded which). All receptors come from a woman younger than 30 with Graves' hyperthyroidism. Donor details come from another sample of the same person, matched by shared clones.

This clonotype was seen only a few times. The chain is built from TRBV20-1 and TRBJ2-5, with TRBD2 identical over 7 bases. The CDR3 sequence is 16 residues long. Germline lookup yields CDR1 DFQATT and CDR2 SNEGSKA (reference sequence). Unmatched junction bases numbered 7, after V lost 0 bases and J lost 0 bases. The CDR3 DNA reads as TGCAGTGCTAGAGATACGGGGGGACCCTACCAAGAGACCCAGTACTTC. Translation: CSARDTGGPYQETQYF.

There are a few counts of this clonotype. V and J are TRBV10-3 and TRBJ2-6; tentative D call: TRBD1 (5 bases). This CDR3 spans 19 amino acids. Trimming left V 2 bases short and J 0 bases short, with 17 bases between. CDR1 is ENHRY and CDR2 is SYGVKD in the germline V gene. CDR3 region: CAISETEGETFSGANVLTF. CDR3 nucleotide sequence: TGTGCCATCAGTGAGACGGAAGGGGAAACCTTCTCTGGGGCCAACGTCCTGACTTTC.

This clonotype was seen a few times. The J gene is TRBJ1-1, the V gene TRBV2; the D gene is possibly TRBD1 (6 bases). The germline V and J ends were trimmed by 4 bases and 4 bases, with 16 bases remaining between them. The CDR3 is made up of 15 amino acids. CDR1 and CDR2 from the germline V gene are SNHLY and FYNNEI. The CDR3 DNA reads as TGTGCCAGCAGTGCCCAACAGGGAGTCTCCACTGAAGCTTTCTTT. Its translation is CASSAQQGVSTEAFF.

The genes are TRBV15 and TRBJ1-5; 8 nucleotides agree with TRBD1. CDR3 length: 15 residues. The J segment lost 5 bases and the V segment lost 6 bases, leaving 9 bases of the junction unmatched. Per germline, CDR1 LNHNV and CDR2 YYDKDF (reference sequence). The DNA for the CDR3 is TGTGCCACCAGAAGAACAGGACAGGGAGATCAGCCCCAGCATTTT. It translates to CATRRTGQGDQPQHF.

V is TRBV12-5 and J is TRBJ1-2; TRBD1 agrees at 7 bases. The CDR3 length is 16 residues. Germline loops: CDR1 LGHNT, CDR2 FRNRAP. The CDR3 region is CASSDIRDRANYGYTF. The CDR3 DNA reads TGTGCCAGCTCAGACATCCGGGACAGAGCTAACTATGGCTACACCTTC. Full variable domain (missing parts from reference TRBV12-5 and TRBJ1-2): DARVTQTPRHKVTEMGQEVTMRCQPILGHNTVFWYRQTMMQGLELLAYFRNRAPLDDSGMPKDRFSAEMPDATLATLKIQPSEPRDSAVYFCASSDIRDRANYGYTFGSGTRLTVV.

This chain's CDR3 is CASSESGRPNYEQYF. The CDR3 coding sequence is TGCGCCAGCAGTGAGTCTGGGAGGCCTAACTACGAGCAGTACTTC. V usage is TRBV10-2 and J usage is TRBJ2-7; weak D call: TRBD2 (6 bases). The CDR3 runs 15 residues. V lost 0 bases, J lost 3 bases, and 12 bases lay in between. Per germline, CDR1 WSHSY and CDR2 SAAADI.

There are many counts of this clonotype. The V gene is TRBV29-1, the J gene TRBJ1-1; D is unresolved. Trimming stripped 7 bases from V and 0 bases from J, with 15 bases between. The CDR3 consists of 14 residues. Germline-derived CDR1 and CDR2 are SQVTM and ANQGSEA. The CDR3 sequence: CSGSSSVMNTEAFF. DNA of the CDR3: TGCAGCGGGTCCTCCTCAGTCATGAACACTGAAGCTTTCTTT.

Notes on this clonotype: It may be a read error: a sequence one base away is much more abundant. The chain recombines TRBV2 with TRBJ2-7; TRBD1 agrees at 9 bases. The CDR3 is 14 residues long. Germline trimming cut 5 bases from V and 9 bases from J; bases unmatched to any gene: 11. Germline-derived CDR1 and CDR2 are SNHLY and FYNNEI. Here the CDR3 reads CASSSEGQGNAQYF. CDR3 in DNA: TGTGCCAGCAGTTCGGAGGGACAGGGTAACGCGCAGTACTTC.

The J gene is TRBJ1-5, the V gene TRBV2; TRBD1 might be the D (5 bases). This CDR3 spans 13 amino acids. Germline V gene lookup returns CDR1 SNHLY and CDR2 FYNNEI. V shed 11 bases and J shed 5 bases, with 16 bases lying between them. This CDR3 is CAWSLGVYQPQHF. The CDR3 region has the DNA TGTGCCTGGAGTTTGGGGGTGTATCAGCCCCAGCATTTT.

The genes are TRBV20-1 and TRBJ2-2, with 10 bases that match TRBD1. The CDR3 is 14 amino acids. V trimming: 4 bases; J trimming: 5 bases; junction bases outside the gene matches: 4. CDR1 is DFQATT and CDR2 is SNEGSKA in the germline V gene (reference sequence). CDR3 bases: TGCAGTGCTACCGGGACAGGGGAGACCGGGGAGCTGTTTTTT. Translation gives CSATGTGETGELFF.

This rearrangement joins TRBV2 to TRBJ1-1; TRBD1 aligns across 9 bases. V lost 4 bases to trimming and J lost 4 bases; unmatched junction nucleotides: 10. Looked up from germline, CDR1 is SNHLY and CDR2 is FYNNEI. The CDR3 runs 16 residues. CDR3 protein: CASSVPDRGGGTEAFF. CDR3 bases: TGTGCCAGCAGTGTCCCGGACAGGGGCGGGGGCACTGAAGCTTTCTTT.

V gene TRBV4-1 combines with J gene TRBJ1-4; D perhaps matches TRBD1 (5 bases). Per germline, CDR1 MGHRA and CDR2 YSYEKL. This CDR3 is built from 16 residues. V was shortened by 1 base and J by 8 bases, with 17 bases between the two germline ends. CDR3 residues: CASSQGFPRAREKLFF. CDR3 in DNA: TGCGCCAGCAGCCAAGGCTTCCCCAGGGCGAGGGAAAAACTGTTTTTT.

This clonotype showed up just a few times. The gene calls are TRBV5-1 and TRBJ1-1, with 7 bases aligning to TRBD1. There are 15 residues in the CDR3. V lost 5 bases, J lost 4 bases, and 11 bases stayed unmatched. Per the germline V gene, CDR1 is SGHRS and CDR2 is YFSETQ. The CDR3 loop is CASSSRTGGSTEAFF. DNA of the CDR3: TGCGCCAGCAGTTCGCGGACAGGAGGGAGCACTGAAGCTTTCTTT.

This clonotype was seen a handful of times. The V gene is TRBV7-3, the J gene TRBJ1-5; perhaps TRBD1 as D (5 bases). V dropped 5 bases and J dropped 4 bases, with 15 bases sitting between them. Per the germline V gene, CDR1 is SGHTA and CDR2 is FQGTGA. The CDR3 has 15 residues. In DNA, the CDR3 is TGTGCCAGCAGCCACCCGGGACTTCAAAATCAGCCCCAGCATTTT. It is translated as CASSHPGLQNQPQHF.

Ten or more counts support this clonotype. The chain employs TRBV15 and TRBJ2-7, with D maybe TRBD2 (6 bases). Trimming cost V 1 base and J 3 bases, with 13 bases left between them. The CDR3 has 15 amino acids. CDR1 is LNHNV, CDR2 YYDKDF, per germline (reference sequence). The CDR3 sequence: CATSRVGGGHYEQYF. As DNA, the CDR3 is TGTGCCACCAGCAGAGTTGGGGGAGGCCACTACGAGCAGTACTTC.

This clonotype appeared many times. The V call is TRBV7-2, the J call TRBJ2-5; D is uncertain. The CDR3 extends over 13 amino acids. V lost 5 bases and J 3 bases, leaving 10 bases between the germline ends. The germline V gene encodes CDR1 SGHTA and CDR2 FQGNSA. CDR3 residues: CASSPYSEETQYF. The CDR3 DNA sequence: TGTGCCAGCAGCCCATACTCGGAAGAGACCCAGTACTTC.

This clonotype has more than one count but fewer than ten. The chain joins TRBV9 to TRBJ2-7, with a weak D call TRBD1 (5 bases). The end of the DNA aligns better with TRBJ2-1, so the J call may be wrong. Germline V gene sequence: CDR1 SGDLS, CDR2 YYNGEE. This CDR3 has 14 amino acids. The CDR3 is CASSVVGQGNEQFF. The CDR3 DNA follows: TGTGCCAGCAGCGTAGTAGGGCAGGGCAATGAGCAGTTCTTC.

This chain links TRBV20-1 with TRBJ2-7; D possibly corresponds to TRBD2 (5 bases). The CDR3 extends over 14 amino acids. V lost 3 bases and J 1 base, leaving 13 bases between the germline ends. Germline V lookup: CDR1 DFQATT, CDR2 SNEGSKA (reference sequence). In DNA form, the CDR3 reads TGCAGTGCTAGGGACCGGGATCTATCCTACGAGCAGTACTTC. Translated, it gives CSARDRDLSYEQYF.

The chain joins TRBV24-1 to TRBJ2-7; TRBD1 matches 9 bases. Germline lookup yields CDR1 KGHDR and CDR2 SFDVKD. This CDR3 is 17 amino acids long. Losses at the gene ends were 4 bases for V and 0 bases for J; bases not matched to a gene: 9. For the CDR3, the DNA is TGTGCCACCAGTGACCGTGGACAGGGGCCCTTCTCCTACGAGCAGTACTTC. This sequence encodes CATSDRGQGPFSYEQYF.

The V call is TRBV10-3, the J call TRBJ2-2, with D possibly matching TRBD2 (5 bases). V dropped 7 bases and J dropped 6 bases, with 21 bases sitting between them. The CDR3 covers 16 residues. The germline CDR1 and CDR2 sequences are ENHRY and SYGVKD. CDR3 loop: CAITDWTGKWAGELFF. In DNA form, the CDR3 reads TGTGCCATCACCGACTGGACGGGGAAGTGGGCCGGGGAGCTGTTTTTT.

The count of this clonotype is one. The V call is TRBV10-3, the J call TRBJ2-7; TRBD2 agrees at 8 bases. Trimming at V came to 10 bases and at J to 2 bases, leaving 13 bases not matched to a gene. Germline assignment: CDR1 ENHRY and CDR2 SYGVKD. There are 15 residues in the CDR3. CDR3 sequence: CATVNKAGAPYEQYF. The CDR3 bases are TGTGCCACCGTGAATAAAGCGGGAGCGCCCTACGAGCAGTACTTC.

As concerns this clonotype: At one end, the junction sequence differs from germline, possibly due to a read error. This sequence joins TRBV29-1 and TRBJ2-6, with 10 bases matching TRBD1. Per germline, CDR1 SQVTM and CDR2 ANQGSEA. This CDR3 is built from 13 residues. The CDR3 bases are TGCAGCGCAGCCGGGACAGGGGACAACGTCCTGACTTTC. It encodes CSAAGTGDNVLTF.

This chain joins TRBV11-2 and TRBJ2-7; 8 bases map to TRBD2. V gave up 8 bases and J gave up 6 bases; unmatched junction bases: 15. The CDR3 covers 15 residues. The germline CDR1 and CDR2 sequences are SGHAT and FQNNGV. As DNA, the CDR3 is TGTGCCAGCTTAGCGGGGCAGGGGAGACTACTCGAGCAGTACTTC. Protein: CASLAGQGRLLEQYF.

CDR3 coding DNA: TGTGCCACCAGCAGAGACCAGGAGGGGCAAGAGACCCAGTACTTC. Amino acids: CATSRDQEGQETQYF. J is TRBJ2-5 and V is TRBV15; possibly TRBD2 for D (6 bases). Trimming left V 0 bases short and J 2 bases short, with 10 bases between. CDR3 length: 15 residues. Germline CDR1 and CDR2: LNHNV and YYDKDF (reference sequence).

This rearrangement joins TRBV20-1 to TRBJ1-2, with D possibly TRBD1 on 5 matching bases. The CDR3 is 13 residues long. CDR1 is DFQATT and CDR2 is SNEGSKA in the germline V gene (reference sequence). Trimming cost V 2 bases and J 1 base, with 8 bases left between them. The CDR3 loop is CSARRQINYGYTF. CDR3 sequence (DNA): TGCAGTGCTAGACGACAGATTAACTATGGCTACACCTTC.

The CDR3 bases are TGTGCCAGCAGTGTCGAGGGGAGGGGGGAGACCCAGTACTTC. It yields the protein CASSVEGRGETQYF. This chain joins TRBV6-4 and TRBJ2-5; tentative D call: TRBD2 (7 bases). The CDR3 loop spans 14 amino acids. Germline assignment: CDR1 MRHNA and CDR2 SNTAGT. Trimming removed 4 bases at V and 5 bases at J, with 14 bases between.

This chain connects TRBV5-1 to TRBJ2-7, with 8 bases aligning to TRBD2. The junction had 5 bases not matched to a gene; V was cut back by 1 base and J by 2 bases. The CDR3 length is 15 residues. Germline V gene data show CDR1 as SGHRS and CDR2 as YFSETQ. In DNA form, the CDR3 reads TGCGCCAGCAGCTTGAGTAGCGGGATGGCCTACGAGCAGTACTTC. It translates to CASSLSSGMAYEQYF.

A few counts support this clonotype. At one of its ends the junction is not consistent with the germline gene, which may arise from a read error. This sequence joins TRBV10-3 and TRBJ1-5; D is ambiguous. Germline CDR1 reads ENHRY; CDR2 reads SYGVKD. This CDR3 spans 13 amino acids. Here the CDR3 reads CASSYGPSQPQHF. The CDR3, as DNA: TGTGCCAGCAGTTACGGTCCGAGCCAGCCCCAGCATTTT.

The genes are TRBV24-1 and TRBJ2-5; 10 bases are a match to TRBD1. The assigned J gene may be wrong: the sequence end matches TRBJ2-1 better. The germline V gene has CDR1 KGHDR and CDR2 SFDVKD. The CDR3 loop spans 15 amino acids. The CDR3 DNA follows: TGTGCCACCAGTGAGACAGGGGGCCGGTGGGATGAGCAGTTCTTC. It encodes CATSETGGRWDEQFF.

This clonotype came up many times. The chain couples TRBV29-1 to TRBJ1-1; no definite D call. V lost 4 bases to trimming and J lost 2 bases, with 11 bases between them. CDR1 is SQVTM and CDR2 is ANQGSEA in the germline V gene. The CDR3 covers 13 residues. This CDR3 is CSVAAAINTEAFF. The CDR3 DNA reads TGCAGCGTTGCGGCAGCGATAAACACTGAAGCTTTCTTT.

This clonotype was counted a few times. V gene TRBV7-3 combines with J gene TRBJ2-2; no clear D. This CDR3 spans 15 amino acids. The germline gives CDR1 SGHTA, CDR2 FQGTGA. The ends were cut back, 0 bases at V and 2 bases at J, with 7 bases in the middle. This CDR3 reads CASSLTGTNTGELFF. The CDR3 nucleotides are TGTGCCAGCAGCTTAACGGGCACAAACACCGGGGAGCTGTTTTTT.